Sequencing of this T cell receptor (beta chain) was carried out in a study of blood T cell repertoires in COVID-19. Methods used by the authors: Reference gene primer amplification gave estimated nucleated cell counts. Profiled with immunoSEQ multiplex PCR; TCRdb holds only in-frame clones, not every one. V, J and clone size are taken as reported in that table, and D and trimming were inferred from the DNA itself. The data hold about 220,000 clones, with 88% observed a single time. The CDR3 spans 12 residues. Material: PBMCs or T cells enriched from blood (not recorded which). The chain links TRBV21-1 to TRBJ2-1; the table's D call, TRBD2, has no DNA check behind it. TRBV21-1 has pseudogene status. This receptor was identified in a woman between 45 and 65 years old with acute COVID-19. The CDR3 region has the DNA TGTGCCAGCAGCAAGCGGGACGATGAGCAGTTCTTC. Protein: CASSKRDDEQFF.